The clone carrying this T cell receptor (beta chain) came up many times. This entry belongs to a study of CD8+CD57+ T cells in acquired aplastic anemia. CDR3 size: 14 residues. CDR1 and CDR2 from the germline V gene are SGHDT and YYEEEE. V lost 4 bases to trimming and J lost 2 bases, with 12 bases between them. Sequenced patients had shown CD8+CD57+ cell expansion by flow cytometry. The study sampled blood from patients who had received no therapy. Genomic DNA served as template for TCR beta VDJ and CDR3 profiling. TCRdb re-analysed the reads in MiXCR, keeping a single row per CDR3 protein. The data hold around 170,000 distinct CDR3 sequences, with 48% observed a single time.

The sequence came from a human donor with aplastic anemia. Source material: sorted CD4+, CD8+, or CD8+CD57+ T cells (not recorded which) from PBMCs. This chain connects TRBV5-6 to TRBJ2-5; possible D gene TRBD1, 6 bases. The CDR3 region has the DNA TGTGCCAGCAGCGCCATCGGACAGCAAGAGACCCAGTACTTC. It specifies CASSAIGQQETQYF.